The next 22 T cell receptor beta chains were all read from a single sample in a study of beta chain features in type 1 diabetes. Study-wide points: Shorter TCRB CDR3s, moderately but significantly so, marked every one of the four CD4+ subsets in Type 1 diabetes patients.

No antigens are known for them. Every bit of the isolated RNA underwent reverse transcription, so sequencing read expressed TCRB transcripts. Profiling relied on immunoSEQ multiplex PCR, and the TCRdb table lists in-frame clones only, not all of them. This sample has some 270,000 clones, with about a tenth found just once. The source material was naive CD4+ T cells from blood. The receptors come from a man aged 25 to 45 with type 1 diabetes.

J is TRBJ1-4 and V is TRBV5-1; D call uncertain. The germline V and J ends were trimmed by 3 bases and 0 bases, with 6 bases remaining between them. This CDR3 is built from 14 residues. Looked up from germline, CDR1 is SGHRS and CDR2 is YFSETQ. CDR3 in DNA: TGCGCCAGCAGCTCGACATCAACTAATGAAAAACTGTTTTTT. Translated, it gives CASSSTSTNEKLFF.

The genes are TRBV12-5 and TRBJ2-1; D gene unclear. The length of the CDR3 is 11 residues. The germline V and J ends were trimmed by 5 bases and 7 bases, with 6 bases remaining between them. Germline values: CDR1 LGHNT, CDR2 FRNRAP. The chain's CDR3 is CASGLTNEQFF. CDR3 coding DNA: TGTGCTAGTGGTCTCACAAATGAGCAGTTCTTC.

The CDR3 sequence is CASSFPGQTGELFF. The CDR3 bases are TGCGCCAGCAGCTTCCCGGGACAGACCGGGGAGCTGTTTTTT. The V call is TRBV5-1, the J call TRBJ2-2, with 7 positions matching TRBD1. The CDR3 consists of 14 residues. CDR1 and CDR2 from the germline V gene are SGHRS and YFSETQ. V was clipped by 2 bases and J by 5 bases; unmatched bases: 3.

The chain is built from TRBV6-5 and TRBJ2-7; D possibly corresponds to TRBD1 (6 bases). This CDR3 is built from 14 residues. V gave up 2 bases and J gave up 3 bases, with 11 bases separating them. Germline CDR1 and CDR2: MNHEY and SVGAGI. The CDR3 DNA sequence: TGTGCCAGCAGTTACGGGACAACTCGCTACGAGCAGTACTTC. Amino acids: CASSYGTTRYEQYF.

The chain recombines TRBV6-5 with TRBJ1-5; perhaps TRBD1 as D (5 bases). Trimming pared 2 bases from V and 4 bases from J, leaving 15 bases between. Germline V gene lookup returns CDR1 MNHEY and CDR2 SVGAGI. The CDR3 sequence is 16 residues long. The DNA of the CDR3 is TGTGCCAGCAGTTACCGGGCTAGTCAGGGTAATCAGCCCCAGCATTTT. Protein: CASSYRASQGNQPQHF.

DNA for the CDR3: TGCGCCAGCAGCTTTACTCCCGGGGAGACCCAGTACTTC. Protein product: CASSFTPGETQYF. The chain joins TRBV5-1 to TRBJ2-5; D is undetermined. Germline lookup yields CDR1 SGHRS and CDR2 YFSETQ. This CDR3 is built from 13 residues. V was cut by 2 bases and J by 5 bases, with 10 bases left in between.

This clone was found a few times. The V and J genes are TRBV7-2 and TRBJ1-1; TRBD1 might be the D (6 bases). CDR3 length: 14 amino acids. With 4 bases removed from V and 4 bases from J, the gap between germline ends came to 13 bases. Germline lookup yields CDR1 SGHTA and CDR2 FQGNSA. The CDR3 here is CASSSNRGGTEAFF. CDR3 sequence (DNA): TGTGCCAGCAGCTCAAACCGAGGGGGCACTGAAGCTTTCTTT. Full variable domain (rest looked up from reference TRBV7-2 and TRBJ1-1): GAGVSQSPSNKVTEKGKDVELRCDPISGHTALYWYRQSLGQGLEFLIYFQGNSAPDKSGLPSDRFSAERTGGSVSTLTIQRTQQEDSAVYLCASSSNRGGTEAFFGQGTRLTVV.

V and J are TRBV9 and TRBJ2-5, with a weak D call TRBD1 (5 bases). Between the trimmed V and J ends, which lost 3 bases and 7 bases, there was a span of 13 bases. The CDR3 length is 13 residues. Germline V gene data show CDR1 as SGDLS and CDR2 as YYNGEE. The CDR3 spells CASSGTPKGTQYF. The CDR3 DNA reads TGTGCCAGCAGCGGGACACCGAAGGGGACCCAGTACTTC.

This clone was counted a few times. The genes are TRBV4-3 and TRBJ2-1; 9 positions match TRBD2. Germline values: CDR1 LGHNA, CDR2 YSLEER. V was pared by 4 bases and J by 9 bases, with 13 bases of the junction left unmatched. The CDR3 runs to 16 residues. The CDR3 reads CASSRQGGGGAFEQFF. CDR3 nucleotide sequence: TGCGCCAGCAGCCGACAAGGAGGCGGGGGGGCGTTTGAGCAGTTCTTC.

In this sample, this clone turned up a few times. CDR3 bases: TGCGCCAGCAGCTTGGAACAGGGGCTGGGAGAGACCCAGTACTTC. Translated: CASSLEQGLGETQYF. The chain combines TRBV5-1 with TRBJ2-5; TRBD1 matches 7 bases. Trimming took 0 bases from V and 4 from J; bases not matched to a gene: 6. The CDR3 is 15 amino acids. Germline V gene data show CDR1 as SGHRS and CDR2 as YFSETQ.

The chain employs TRBV11-2 and TRBJ2-3; D gene unclear. The CDR3 totals 13 residues. Germline CDR1 reads SGHAT; CDR2 reads FQNNGV. Trimming left V 1 base short and J 9 bases short, with 11 bases between. The CDR3 loop reads CASSLGPGETQYF. The CDR3 coding sequence is TGTGCCAGCAGCTTAGGTCCCGGAGAGACGCAGTATTTT. The full variable domain, its missing parts supplied by reference TRBV11-2 and TRBJ2-3, is EAGVAQSPRYKIIEKRQSVAFWCNPISGHATLYWYQQILGQGPKLLIQFQNNGVVDDSQLPKDRFSAERLKGVDSTLKIQPAKLEDSAVYLCASSLGPGETQYFGPGTRLTVL.

The rearrangement uses TRBV30 and TRBJ1-2; D not resolved. Germline assignment: CDR1 GTSNPN and CDR2 SVGIG (reference sequence). This CDR3 has 14 residues. With 2 bases removed from V and 4 bases from J, the gap between germline ends came to 14 bases. This CDR3 reads CAWSRQQNIYGYTF. In DNA form, the CDR3 reads TGTGCCTGGAGTAGGCAACAGAACATCTATGGCTACACCTTC.

The J gene is TRBJ2-1, the V gene TRBV2; a possible D gene is TRBD1 (7 bases). Germline V gene sequence: CDR1 SNHLY, CDR2 FYNNEI. Trimming cost V 8 bases and J 7 bases, with 21 bases left between them. The CDR3 has 15 residues. The CDR3 protein is CASLNEGAGGNEQFF. The CDR3 nucleotides read TGTGCCAGCCTAAACGAGGGGGCCGGGGGAAATGAGCAGTTCTTC.

The chain recombines TRBV30 with TRBJ1-1; D is undetermined. The V end was cut by 3 bases, the J end by 7 bases, with 12 bases between. The CDR3 contains 12 residues. Per the germline V gene, CDR1 is GTSNPN and CDR2 is SVGIG (reference sequence). CDR3 sequence: CAWRPSGGEAFF. The CDR3 DNA reads TGTGCCTGGAGGCCTTCCGGTGGTGAAGCTTTCTTT. The full variable domain, completed using reference TRBV30 and TRBJ1-1, is SQTIHQWPATLVQPVGSPLSLECTVEGTSNPNLYWYRQAAGRGLQLLFYSVGIGQISSEVPQNLSASRPQDRQFILSSKKLLLSDSGFYLCAWRPSGGEAFFGQGTRLTVV.

This clone has a handful of counts. This sequence joins TRBV2 and TRBJ2-1, with 7 nucleotides matching TRBD1. This CDR3 contains 14 residues. J was trimmed by 8 bases and V by 7 bases; bases with no gene match: 11. CDR1 is SNHLY and CDR2 is FYNNEI in the germline V gene. The CDR3 bases are TGTGCCAGCAAGCTAGGGGGCGTGGGGGATGAGCAGTTCTTC. It translates to CASKLGGVGDEQFF.

The rearrangement links TRBV19 to TRBJ1-6; D is unclear. The length of the CDR3 is 13 residues. Per germline, CDR1 LNHDA and CDR2 SQIVND (reference sequence). The V and J ends lost 6 bases and 8 bases respectively, with 11 bases between them. CDR3 residues: CASRPLDDSPLHF. The DNA of the CDR3 is TGTGCCAGTAGACCCCTAGATGATTCACCCCTCCACTTT.

Of note for this clone: The same CDR3 is also encoded by other DNA sequences in this sample. The gene calls are TRBV29-1 and TRBJ1-1; D unclear. The CDR3 extends over 12 amino acids. Germline values: CDR1 SQVTM, CDR2 ANQGSEA. Trimming removed 1 base from V and 5 bases from J, with 8 bases in between. CDR3 sequence: CSVEGPGTEAFF. The CDR3 DNA reads TGCAGCGTTGAAGGTCCGGGAACTGAAGCTTTCTTT. The full variable domain, its missing parts supplied by reference TRBV29-1 and TRBJ1-1, is SAVISQKPSRDICQRGTSLTIQCQVDSQVTMMFWYRQQPGQSLTLIATANQGSEATYESGFVIDKFPISRPNLTFSTLTVSNMSPEDSSIYLCSVEGPGTEAFFGQGTRLTVV.

This clone showed up just a few times. The chain links TRBV18 to TRBJ1-4, with no clear D. The V gene's germline CDR1 is KGHSH and CDR2 LQKENI. V was shortened by 1 base and J by 6 bases, with 15 bases between the two germline ends. The CDR3 length is 16 residues. The CDR3 sequence: CASSPQNNRAYEKLFF. In DNA, the CDR3 is TGTGCCAGCTCACCACAAAATAACAGAGCTTATGAAAAACTGTTTTTT.

The rearrangement joins TRBV20-1 to TRBJ2-3; unclear D gene. CDR1 is DFQATT, CDR2 SNEGSKA, per germline (reference sequence). Deletions cut 3 bases from V and 4 bases from J, with 5 bases between. The CDR3 has 11 residues. In DNA form, the CDR3 reads TGCAGTGCTAGCCGTGCAGATACGCAGTATTTT. Translating it yields CSASRADTQYF.

The chain combines TRBV9 with TRBJ2-4, with D perhaps matching TRBD1 (6 bases). Germline V lookup: CDR1 SGDLS, CDR2 YYNGEE. V was cut by 0 bases and J by 5 bases, with 9 bases left in between. The CDR3 spans 14 residues. DNA of the CDR3: TGTGCCAGCAGCGTAGGAGGGGGTCAAAACATTCAGTACTTC. This gives the protein CASSVGGGQNIQYF.

This clone was seen a handful of times. The rearrangement uses TRBV9 and TRBJ1-2; possibly TRBD1 for D (5 bases). V lost 2 bases and J lost 7, with 24 bases in between. In germline, CDR1 is SGDLS, CDR2 YYNGEE. The CDR3 is made up of 17 amino acids. CDR3 sequence (DNA): TGTGCCAGCAGCGTGGCCGGTGCGAATGCGGGACTGGGTGGCTACACCTTC. The encoded protein is CASSVAGANAGLGGYTF.

In this sample, this clone turned up a few times. The V gene is TRBV5-4, the J gene TRBJ2-7; D uncertain. Per the germline V gene, CDR1 is SGHNT and CDR2 is YYREEE (reference sequence). The V end was cut by 1 base, the J end by 1 base, with 6 bases between. This CDR3 has 13 residues. CDR3 protein: CASSLRRSYEQYF. The CDR3 DNA reads TGTGCCAGCAGCTTGAGGAGATCCTACGAGCAGTACTTC.